The TCR beta chain under discussion was sequenced for a study of blood T cell repertoires in COVID-19. Study at large: In each case, the material was cDNA or gDNA derived from T cells, B-cell-depleted T cells, or PBMCs.

Data came from immunoSEQ multiplex PCR; TCRdb stores just in-frame clones and leaves some out. The sample records under 110,000 clones, 70% to 85% being singletons. Germline V lookup: CDR1 MDHEN, CDR2 SYDVKM. The CDR3 sequence is 13 residues long. With 3 bases removed from V and 8 bases from J, the gap between germline ends came to 13 bases. This clone was recorded once. The source material was peripheral blood. The chain is built from TRBV28 and TRBJ1-2; no definite D call. The source is a woman in her fifties or sixties with acute or convalescent COVID-19. The CDR3 spells CASSLTGIQGYTF. The CDR3 DNA reads as TGTGCCAGCAGTTTGACCGGGATTCAAGGCTACACCTTC.